This TCR beta chain was profiled in a study of shared clonotypes between healthy human individuals. Sequenced by immunoSEQ multiplex PCR; TCRdb stores in-frame clones only, minus some. The sample has about 820,000 clones; roughly 92% are singletons. Looked up from germline, CDR1 is SGHVS and CDR2 is FNYEAQ. CDR3 length: 13 residues. Trimming took 5 bases from V and 5 from J; bases not matched to a gene: 3. In the naive CD8 group, cells lacked CD45RO and were positively selected for CCR7, so terminally differentiated effector memory CD45RA+ cells were left out. The chain joins TRBV7-6 to TRBJ1-1; 9 nucleotides align to TRBD1. This receptor was obtained from a young man in good health. Sequencing used naive CD8+ T cells sorted from blood. The CDR3 DNA reads TGTGCCAGCAGCGGGACAGGGTGGACTGAAGCTTTCTTT. This translates into CASSGTGWTEAFF.